The 10 T cell receptor beta chains reported below all come from one sample, sequenced in a study of blood T cell repertoires in COVID-19. Sequenced by immunoSEQ multiplex PCR; TCRdb stores in-frame clones only, minus some. The repertoire includes 300,000 to 450,000 clones, around 87% of them detected once, and roughly a tenth sits in the top ten. Sequences were obtained from peripheral blood. The source is a woman aged 25 to 39 with COVID-19, enrolled during active disease.

The gene calls are TRBV18 and TRBJ2-3; maybe TRBD2 (7 bases). The CDR3 contains 18 residues. CDR1 and CDR2 from the germline V gene are KGHSH and LQKENI. The V gene lost 3 bases and the J gene lost 4 bases, with 23 bases spanning the gap. The CDR3 bases are TGTGCCAGCTCACCTTTGCCTGTTCGGGGGGCACTCTCAGATACGCAGTATTTT. Translated, it gives CASSPLPVRGALSDTQYF.

A note on this clone: This specimen includes other DNA sequences encoding the same CDR3. The chain uses TRBV4-1 and TRBJ2-1; 13 bases match TRBD2. The CDR3 is 15 residues long. CDR1 and CDR2 (germline): MGHRA, YSYEKL. Trimming at V came to 1 base and at J to 8 bases, leaving 2 bases not matched to a gene. The CDR3 DNA reads TGCGCCAGCAGCCAAGGGACTAGCGGGAGCGATGAGCAGTTCTTC. It codes for CASSQGTSGSDEQFF.

The genes are TRBV27 and TRBJ1-2; the match to TRBD1 covers 8 bases. The CDR3 totals 13 residues. CDR1 is MNHEY, CDR2 SMNVEV, per germline (reference sequence). The trim removed 6 bases at V and 7 bases at J, leaving 7 bases unmatched. DNA of the CDR3: TGTGCCAGCAGCCTAGGGACAGGCCCTGGCTACACCTTC. Translated: CASSLGTGPGYTF.

J is TRBJ2-5 and V is TRBV9; 7 positions agree with TRBD2. V was pared by 3 bases and J by 5 bases, with 10 bases of the junction left unmatched. Germline V gene data show CDR1 as SGDLS and CDR2 as YYNGEE. The CDR3 runs 15 residues. The CDR3 sequence: CASSAFGLGGETQYF. In DNA form, the CDR3 reads TGTGCCAGCAGCGCCTTCGGACTAGGCGGGGAGACCCAGTACTTC.

The chain combines TRBV15 with TRBJ1-3; D not resolved. V was cut by 0 bases and J by 0 bases, with 12 bases left in between. This CDR3 has 17 residues. CDR1 LNHNV and CDR2 YYDKDF come from the germline V gene (reference sequence). This CDR3 reads CATSRDRGFTSGNTIYF. The DNA for the CDR3 is TGTGCCACCAGCAGAGATCGAGGGTTCACCTCTGGAAACACCATATATTTT.

V and J are TRBV6-2 or TRBV6-3 and TRBJ2-3; a possible D gene is TRBD2 (6 bases). CDR1 and CDR2 (germline): MNHEY, SVGEGT. With 5 bases removed from V and 8 bases from J, the gap between germline ends came to 17 bases. This CDR3 has 14 residues. CDR3 loop: CASSRGSGGGTQYF. The CDR3 DNA reads TGTGCCAGCAGTAGGGGTAGCGGTGGGGGTACGCAGTATTTT.

The V call is TRBV2, the J call TRBJ2-4; 10 bases agree with TRBD1. This CDR3 contains 14 residues. Germline CDR1 reads SNHLY; CDR2 reads FYNNEI. The J segment lost 8 bases and the V segment lost 4 bases, leaving 5 bases of the junction unmatched. CDR3 protein: CASSGTGGSDIQYF. The CDR3 DNA reads TGTGCCAGCAGTGGGACAGGGGGGAGCGACATTCAGTACTTC.

This clone appeared many times. The V and J genes are TRBV6-4 and TRBJ2-1; D may be TRBD2 (6 bases). Trimming took 5 bases from V and 2 from J, leaving 13 bases between them. Germline V lookup: CDR1 MRHNA, CDR2 SNTAGT. This CDR3 is 15 amino acids long. The CDR3 loop reads CASSRAGLPYNEQFF. CDR3 coding DNA: TGTGCCAGCAGTCGAGCGGGTCTCCCCTACAATGAGCAGTTCTTC.

The CDR3 bases are TGTGCCAGCAGCTTACTAGCGGCGCCCTACGAGCAGTACTTC. Protein sequence: CASSLLAAPYEQYF. The genes are TRBV5-6 and TRBJ2-7; TRBD2 matches 8 bases. The CDR3 sequence is 14 residues long. Trimming took 2 bases from V and 2 from J; bases not matched to a gene: 3. Germline lookup yields CDR1 SGHDT and CDR2 YYEEEE.

The genes are TRBV29-1 and TRBJ2-3; a possible D gene is TRBD2 (6 bases). Germline lookup yields CDR1 SQVTM and CDR2 ANQGSEA. The length of the CDR3 is 16 residues. Trimming left V 0 bases short and J 0 bases short, with 13 bases between. The CDR3 loop is CSVEDRLASSTDTQYF. In DNA form, the CDR3 reads TGCAGCGTTGAAGATCGGCTAGCGAGCAGCACAGATACGCAGTATTTT.